The clone carrying this T cell receptor (beta chain) was picked up many times. V trimming: 1 base; J trimming: 5 bases; junction bases outside the gene matches: 3. The length of the CDR3 is 15 residues. Germline assignment: CDR1 MGHRA and CDR2 YSYEKL. The sample comes from a study of T-cell memory formation after mild COVID-19. TCRdb fed the 5' RACE reads into MiXCR, producing one record per CDR3 protein. The sample lists around 200,000 distinct CDR3 sequences, over 9.5% seen once, with around 2.9% in the top ten. The chain couples TRBV4-1 to TRBJ1-1, with TRBD1 matching 11 bases. Sequencing input: PBMCs or a T cell subset sorted from them (not recorded which). This TCR was sampled from a man in his late teens or twenties who had mild COVID-19 (a few samples of this study predate the infection). Cell type and time point are not known. CDR3 DNA: TGCGCCAGCAGCCAAGGGGGACAGGGGGAGACTGAAGCTTTCTTT. Translated, it gives CASSQGGQGETEAFF.